One sample yielded the 14 T cell receptor beta chains listed below, sequenced in a study of blood T cell repertoires in COVID-19. Generated by immunoSEQ multiplex PCR, the TCRdb table keeps only in-frame clones and is missing some. The sample has fewer than 200,000 clones, 65% to 85% seen once. Sequencing used peripheral blood. The receptors were sampled from a woman aged 70-85 years who had recovered from COVID-19.

J is TRBJ2-5 and V is TRBV14; weak D call: TRBD2 (6 bases). The germline V and J ends were trimmed by 4 bases and 7 bases, with 16 bases remaining between them. Germline loops: CDR1 SGHDN, CDR2 FVKESK. This CDR3 has 14 amino acids. Here the CDR3 reads CASSRAGLLGTQYF. For the CDR3, the DNA is TGTGCCAGCAGCCGGGCAGGACTACTGGGGACCCAGTACTTC.

The chain is built from TRBV6-5 and TRBJ1-6; D is possibly TRBD1 (6 bases). Trimming shortened V by 6 bases and J by 8 bases, and 14 bases separated the two germline ends. Germline loops: CDR1 MNHEY, CDR2 SVGAGI. The CDR3 loop spans 14 amino acids. CDR3 sequence: CASSHRGGDSPLHF. The CDR3 bases are TGTGCCAGCAGCCACCGGGGGGGCGATTCACCCCTCCACTTT.

The V gene is TRBV5-1, the J gene TRBJ1-1; 7 bases are shared with TRBD1. This CDR3 is 12 amino acids long. V lost 4 bases to trimming and J lost 11 bases; unmatched junction nucleotides: 8. CDR1 and CDR2 from the germline V gene are SGHRS and YFSETQ. The CDR3 DNA reads as TGCGCCAGCAGCACACTACAGGGGAAGGCTTTCTTT. Its protein product is CASSTLQGKAFF.

The V gene is TRBV7-2, the J gene TRBJ2-1; the match to TRBD2 covers 8 bases. The germline gives CDR1 SGHTA, CDR2 FQGNSA. The CDR3 spans 13 residues. Trimming removed 3 bases from V and 9 bases from J; junction bases left unmatched: 4. The CDR3 region is CASSFSLAGEQFF. CDR3 DNA: TGTGCCAGCAGCTTCAGCCTAGCGGGTGAGCAGTTCTTC.

V and J are TRBV6-5 and TRBJ2-7; D possibly corresponds to TRBD2 (5 bases). CDR1 is MNHEY and CDR2 is SVGAGI in the germline V gene. This CDR3 comprises 14 residues. V shed 7 bases and J shed 5 bases, with 18 bases lying between them. CDR3 coding DNA: TGTGCCAGCACCCCGGACTGGTCCATGGACGAGCAGTACTTC. Amino acid sequence: CASTPDWSMDEQYF.

V is TRBV5-1 and J is TRBJ2-7, with 8 bases lining up with TRBD2. The CDR3 spans 14 residues. Germline values: CDR1 SGHRS, CDR2 YFSETQ. The J segment lost 6 bases and the V segment lost 4 bases, leaving 9 bases of the junction unmatched. CDR3 nucleotides: TGCGCCAGCAGCCGCCCGGCGGGAGGCGGCGAGCAGTACTTC. The encoded protein is CASSRPAGGGEQYF.

The chain has TRBV5-1 and TRBJ1-1; 11 nucleotides line up with TRBD1. Trimming at V came to 2 bases and at J to 4 bases, leaving 4 bases not matched to a gene. Germline V gives CDR1 SGHRS, CDR2 YFSETQ. The CDR3 totals 15 residues. This CDR3 is CASSFGGTGGTEAFF. CDR3 in DNA: TGCGCCAGCAGCTTCGGCGGGACAGGGGGCACTGAAGCTTTCTTT.

As for this clone: One junction end does not reproduce the germline sequence, and a read error may be involved. The chain joins TRBV7-2 to TRBJ2-3; the match to TRBD2 covers 8 bases. Germline lookup yields CDR1 SGHTA and CDR2 FQGNSA. This CDR3 comprises 13 residues. In DNA form, the CDR3 reads TGTGCCAGCAGCTTAGGGGGCGGGGGGCCTAGCCCCTTT. Translating gives CASSLGGGGPSPF.

The V call is TRBV19, the J call TRBJ1-2; TRBD1 agrees at 7 bases. This CDR3 has 13 amino acids. With V trimmed by 7 bases and J by 0 bases, 2 bases remained unmatched. CDR1 LNHDA and CDR2 SQIVND come from the germline V gene (reference sequence). The CDR3 reads CASTGQTNYGYTF. In DNA, the CDR3 is TGTGCCAGTACGGGACAGACTAACTATGGCTACACCTTC.

V gene TRBV28 combines with J gene TRBJ2-7; 7 bases map to TRBD1. V lost 6 bases and J lost 6; bases outside the gene matches: 11. Germline values: CDR1 MDHEN, CDR2 SYDVKM. The CDR3 runs 14 residues. The CDR3 DNA sequence: TGTGCCAGCAGAGACCCCGGGACAGTTGGCGAGCAGTACTTC. Translation gives CASRDPGTVGEQYF.

The gene calls are TRBV9 and TRBJ2-1, with D possibly matching TRBD2 (6 bases). There are 13 residues in the CDR3. The V gene lost 0 bases and the J gene lost 10 bases, with 11 bases spanning the gap. CDR1 and CDR2 from the germline V gene are SGDLS and YYNGEE. This CDR3 is CASSVEEGSEQFF. The CDR3 region has the DNA TGTGCCAGCAGCGTAGAGGAGGGGAGCGAGCAGTTCTTC.

This clone has only one observation. The chain couples TRBV6-5 to TRBJ2-2, with D tentatively TRBD1 (6 bases). From germline, CDR1 is MNHEY and CDR2 SVGAGI. Trimming removed 6 bases from V and 4 bases from J, with 15 bases in between. The CDR3 has 15 amino acids. CDR3 coding DNA: TGTGCCAGCAGCCCCTCCGGGACAAGCACCGGGGAGCTGTTTTTT. It is translated as CASSPSGTSTGELFF.

The J gene is TRBJ2-1, the V gene TRBV3-1 (or the pseudogene TRBV3-2); 7 nucleotides align to TRBD2. The CDR3 runs 14 residues. Germline CDR1 is LGHDT and CDR2 is YNNKEL (reference sequence). Trimming took 4 bases from V and 7 from J; bases not matched to a gene: 7. Written as DNA, the CDR3 is TGTGCCAGCAGCCCGATTGGGGGGGGGAATGAGCAGTTCTTC. Its protein product is CASSPIGGGNEQFF.

This chain uses TRBV29-1 with TRBJ1-2; D might be TRBD1 (5 bases). CDR3 size: 12 residues. In germline, CDR1 is SQVTM, CDR2 ANQGSEA. V lost 4 bases to trimming and J lost 4 bases, with 10 bases between them. CDR3 protein: CSVVDTLYGYTF. The CDR3 nucleotides read TGCAGCGTTGTGGACACTCTCTATGGCTACACCTTC. The whole variable domain, remainder taken from reference TRBV29-1 and TRBJ1-2, is SAVISQKPSRDICQRGTSLTIQCQVDSQVTMMFWYRQQPGQSLTLIATANQGSEATYESGFVIDKFPISRPNLTFSTLTVSNMSPEDSSIYLCSVVDTLYGYTFGSGTRLTVV.